A single sample is the source of the 32 T cell receptor beta chains below, sequenced in a study of technical replicates of blood from a few donors. Sequencing was performed with immunoSEQ multiplex PCR; in TCRdb, only in-frame clones are kept and a portion is missing. The data show roughly 80,000 clones, roughly 93% seen once. The specimen sequenced was T cells isolated from PBMCs. These receptors came from a human donor in good health.

V is TRBV10-3 and J is TRBJ2-7; TRBD1 aligns across 9 bases. CDR3 size: 12 residues. Germline V gives CDR1 ENHRY, CDR2 SYGVKD. J was trimmed by 2 bases and V by 9 bases; bases with no gene match: 2. The CDR3 DNA follows: TGTGCCATGGGACAGGGTCCCTACGAGCAGTACTTC. Protein: CAMGQGPYEQYF.

J is TRBJ1-2 and V is TRBV7-3, with a tentative D call TRBD1 (6 bases). V lost 1 base and J 8 bases, leaving 11 bases between the germline ends. Germline V gene sequence: CDR1 SGHTA, CDR2 FQGTGA. This CDR3 contains 13 residues. The CDR3 region has the DNA TGTGCCAGCAGCTTAAGCTACAGGGAGGGCTACACCTTC. It yields the protein CASSLSYREGYTF.

The chain combines TRBV5-1 with TRBJ2-5, with D possibly TRBD2 on 5 matching bases. V was shortened by 3 bases and J by 4 bases, with 10 bases between the two germline ends. CDR3 length equals 13 residues. The germline V gene has CDR1 SGHRS and CDR2 YFSETQ. CDR3 bases: TGCGCCAGCAGCTGGCCGGGGTCAGAGACCCAGTACTTC. Protein: CASSWPGSETQYF.

This clone was counted between two and nine times. CDR3 amino acids: CASSQTAFYEQYF. The CDR3 region has the DNA TGTGCCAGCAGTCAGACAGCCTTCTACGAGCAGTACTTC. The chain has TRBV27 and TRBJ2-7; D may be TRBD1 (5 bases). The CDR3 length is 13 residues. The germline gives CDR1 MNHEY, CDR2 SMNVEV (reference sequence). Trimming took off 5 bases at V and 3 bases at J, with 11 bases between the two ends.

This sequence joins TRBV6-1 and TRBJ1-2; D is unresolved. Germline CDR1 reads MNHNS; CDR2 reads SASEGT. Trimming pared 6 bases from V and 4 bases from J, leaving 15 bases between. The CDR3 is 14 amino acids. CDR3 bases: TGTGCCAGCAGAGCTACTATCGACGTCTATGGCTACACCTTC. Translation: CASRATIDVYGYTF.

The chain is built from TRBV20-1 and TRBJ1-1, with no clear D. Trimming cost V 4 bases and J 2 bases, with 5 bases left between them. The CDR3 consists of 11 residues. Looked up from germline, CDR1 is DFQATT and CDR2 is SNEGSKA (reference sequence). The CDR3 region has the DNA TGCAGTGCTATGACAAACACTGAAGCTTTCTTT. It yields the protein CSAMTNTEAFF.

The chain combines TRBV10-2 with TRBJ1-2; D is unresolved. This CDR3 spans 11 amino acids. Per germline, CDR1 WSHSY and CDR2 SAAADI. V was pared by 0 bases and J by 9 bases, with 5 bases between. The DNA of the CDR3 is TGCGCCAGCAGTGAGTCGAGAAGCTACACCTTC. It translates to CASSESRSYTF.

This clone appeared a single time. The chain is built from TRBV4-1 and TRBJ2-3; 7 bases line up with TRBD1. Germline CDR1 reads MGHRA; CDR2 reads YSYEKL. Trimming removed 0 bases from V and 2 bases from J; junction bases left unmatched: 5. The CDR3 loop spans 16 amino acids. DNA for the CDR3: TGCGCCAGCAGCCAAGATATGGGACAGTTCACAGATACGCAGTATTTT. It yields the protein CASSQDMGQFTDTQYF.

The CDR3 reads CASSHRTSGDYNEQFF. The CDR3 coding sequence is TGTGCCAGCAGCCATAGGACTAGCGGGGACTACAATGAGCAGTTCTTC. This chain uses TRBV9 with TRBJ2-1, with 12 bases that match TRBD2. The CDR3 has 16 residues. CDR1 SGDLS and CDR2 YYNGEE come from the germline V gene. Unmatched junction bases numbered 5, after V lost 4 bases and J lost 3 bases.

This clone occurred a few times. V and J are TRBV7-3 and TRBJ1-1, with D tentatively TRBD1 (6 bases). V lost 2 bases to trimming and J lost 6 bases, with 10 bases between them. Per the germline V gene, CDR1 is SGHTA and CDR2 is FQGTGA. CDR3 length: 13 residues. CDR3 coding DNA: TGTGCCAGCAGCTTACAGGGGAAGGCTGAAGCTTTCTTT. Translated: CASSLQGKAEAFF.

The genes are TRBV5-4 and TRBJ2-7; a weak D match, TRBD2 (5 bases). The CDR3 loop spans 16 amino acids. V was shortened by 4 bases and J by 0 bases, with 17 bases between the two germline ends. Germline CDR1 is SGHNT and CDR2 is YYREEE (reference sequence). CDR3 loop: CASSVGGSGSSYEQYF. The CDR3 DNA follows: TGTGCCAGCAGCGTGGGCGGCAGCGGCAGCTCCTACGAGCAGTACTTC.

This chain links TRBV29-1 with TRBJ2-4, with D perhaps TRBD2 (5 bases). V was pared by 5 bases and J by 1 base, with 12 bases between. Germline CDR1 and CDR2: SQVTM and ANQGSEA. The CDR3 loop spans 14 amino acids. The CDR3 spells CSVRGTAAKNIQYF. CDR3 in DNA: TGCAGCGTTCGGGGAACCGCGGCCAAAAACATTCAGTACTTC.

The rearrangement uses TRBV30 and TRBJ2-3; 11 positions agree with TRBD1. Germline assignment: CDR1 GTSNPN and CDR2 SVGIG (reference sequence). CDR3 size: 17 residues. V shed 4 bases and J 5 bases; nucleotides not matched to a gene: 14. The CDR3 reads CAWTKYLGQGAKDTQYF. The DNA for the CDR3 is TGTGCCTGGACTAAATATTTAGGACAGGGGGCAAAAGATACGCAGTATTTT.

V is TRBV6-1 and J is TRBJ1-1; D possibly corresponds to TRBD1 (5 bases). The CDR3 consists of 13 residues. Germline assignment: CDR1 MNHNS and CDR2 SASEGT. Trimming pared 3 bases from V and 6 bases from J, leaving 11 bases between. CDR3 in amino acids: CASSEGGTAEAFF. The DNA of the CDR3 is TGTGCCAGCAGTGAGGGGGGGACCGCTGAAGCTTTCTTT.

V and J are TRBV6-4 and TRBJ2-2; weak D call: TRBD1 (5 bases). The V gene's germline CDR1 is MRHNA and CDR2 SNTAGT. V was cut by 2 bases and J by 4 bases, with 11 bases left in between. This CDR3 has 15 residues. The CDR3, as DNA: TGTGCCAGCAGTGACGAAAGGGGATCCACCGGGGAGCTGTTTTTT. It encodes CASSDERGSTGELFF.

J is TRBJ2-1 and V is TRBV7-9; 9 nucleotides line up with TRBD1. The CDR3 runs to 14 residues. V shed 3 bases, J shed 7 bases, and the junction held 4 bases outside the gene matches. Germline CDR1 and CDR2: SEHNR and FQNEAQ (reference sequence). The CDR3 protein is CASSFGDRVNEQFF. The DNA for the CDR3 is TGTGCCAGCAGCTTTGGGGACAGGGTGAATGAGCAGTTCTTC.

The rearrangement links TRBV6-5 to TRBJ2-2; D perhaps matches TRBD1 (6 bases). Per the germline V gene, CDR1 is MNHEY and CDR2 is SVGAGI. The CDR3 spans 13 residues. V lost 11 bases, J lost 5 bases, and 15 bases lay in between. CDR3 bases: TGTGCCTGCTATCGGACAGTTACCGGGGAGCTGTTTTTT. Amino acid sequence: CACYRTVTGELFF.

Turning to this clone: One end of the junction is discordant with germline, which a read error may explain. The rearrangement joins TRBV11-1 to TRBJ2-5; D gene unclear. This CDR3 has 14 amino acids. Germline loops: CDR1 SGHAT, CDR2 FQDESV (reference sequence). The CDR3 DNA is TGTGCCAGCACCTTACCCAACGAGAGGGAGACCCAGTACTTC. Translating it yields CASTLPNERETQYF.

The chain employs TRBV10-3 and TRBJ2-1; a weak D match, TRBD2 (7 bases). The germline CDR1 and CDR2 sequences are ENHRY and SYGVKD. V lost 10 bases to trimming and J lost 8 bases, with 18 bases between them. The CDR3 consists of 13 residues. The CDR3 region is CATSVRGGDEQFF. For the CDR3, the DNA is TGTGCCACGAGCGTGCGAGGGGGGGATGAGCAGTTCTTC.

This clone has a single count. V usage is TRBV7-9 and J usage is TRBJ1-3, with 7 bases that match TRBD1. CDR1 and CDR2 (germline): SEHNR, FQNEAQ (reference sequence). This CDR3 region has 15 residues. After removal of 2 bases from V and 6 bases from J, the junction contained 7 bases not matched to a gene. The CDR3 reads CASSLTGARPNTIYF. For the CDR3, the DNA is TGTGCCAGCAGCTTAACAGGGGCGCGTCCAAACACCATATATTTT.

This clone was counted a single time. CDR3 protein: CASSAGSEIETQYF. CDR3 nucleotides: TGTGCCAGCTCAGCCGGATCGGAGATTGAGACCCAGTACTTC. J is TRBJ2-5 and V is TRBV18; D ambiguous. The CDR3 loop spans 14 amino acids. Trimming shortened V by 5 bases and J by 5 bases, and 15 bases separated the two germline ends. In germline, CDR1 is KGHSH, CDR2 LQKENI.

The gene calls are TRBV7-9 and TRBJ1-1, with 9 bases fitting TRBD1. J gave up 6 bases and V 2 bases, and 13 bases lay outside the gene matches. Germline V lookup: CDR1 SEHNR, CDR2 FQNEAQ (reference sequence). The CDR3 loop spans 17 amino acids. Here the CDR3 reads CASSLPNRGPGGAEAFF. CDR3 sequence (DNA): TGTGCCAGCAGCTTACCAAACAGGGGGCCCGGGGGCGCTGAAGCTTTCTTT.

The genes are TRBV2 and TRBJ2-2, with 8 nucleotides matching TRBD2. The V gene end was trimmed by 4 bases and the J gene end by 6 bases; junction bases not matched to a gene: 4. In germline, CDR1 is SNHLY, CDR2 FYNNEI. The CDR3 spans 14 residues. The CDR3 DNA reads as TGTGCCAGCAGTGGACTAGCGATGCCCGGGGAGCTGTTTTTT. Its protein is CASSGLAMPGELFF.

The chain links TRBV7-6 to TRBJ1-3; D is possibly TRBD1 (5 bases). The CDR3 runs 15 residues. V was pared by 5 bases and J by 3 bases, with 14 bases between. Germline-derived CDR1 and CDR2 are SGHVS and FNYEAQ. This CDR3 reads CASSPRQTVGNTIYF. CDR3 DNA: TGTGCCAGCAGCCCCCGACAGACGGTTGGAAACACCATATATTTT.

The chain combines TRBV6-1 with TRBJ1-3, with a weak D call TRBD1 (5 bases). Trimming left V 3 bases short and J 7 bases short, with 10 bases between. This CDR3 region has 13 residues. Germline V lookup: CDR1 MNHNS, CDR2 SASEGT. CDR3 protein: CASSERTNNTIYF. DNA for the CDR3: TGTGCCAGCAGTGAGAGGACAAACAACACCATATATTTT.

The J gene is TRBJ2-1, the V gene TRBV7-2; 7 bases fit TRBD2. CDR3 length: 16 amino acids. Germline CDR1 is SGHTA and CDR2 is FQGNSA. Germline trimming cut 2 bases from V and 5 bases from J; bases unmatched to any gene: 9. Written as DNA, the CDR3 is TGTGCCAGCAGCTTAACTCCCAGCGGGAACCACAATGAGCAGTTCTTC. Encoded protein: CASSLTPSGNHNEQFF. Full variable domain (remainder filled in from reference TRBV7-2 and TRBJ2-1): GAGVSQSPSNKVTEKGKDVELRCDPISGHTALYWYRQSLGQGLEFLIYFQGNSAPDKSGLPSDRFSAERTGGSVSTLTIQRTQQEDSAVYLCASSLTPSGNHNEQFFGPGTRLTVL.

The CDR3 loop is CASSQKRESSYEQYF. In DNA, the CDR3 is TGCGCCAGCAGCCAAAAGCGGGAGAGCTCCTACGAGCAGTACTTC. This chain uses TRBV4-1 with TRBJ2-7; 8 bases line up with TRBD2. CDR3 size: 15 residues. After removal of 2 bases from V and 0 bases from J, the junction contained 3 bases not matched to a gene. Germline values: CDR1 MGHRA, CDR2 YSYEKL.

The chain links TRBV13 to TRBJ2-1, with a weak D call TRBD2 (5 bases). The CDR3 totals 13 residues. V was trimmed by 3 bases and J by 8 bases, leaving 11 bases between them. CDR1 and CDR2 from the germline V gene are PRHDT and FYEKMQ (reference sequence). The CDR3 DNA reads TGTGCCAGCAGCTTGAGTCCGGGGTATGAGCAGTTCTTC. This codes for CASSLSPGYEQFF.

This clone appeared a single time. The gene calls are TRBV5-4 and TRBJ2-7; 7 bases fit TRBD2. The trim removed 0 bases at V and 2 bases at J, leaving 2 bases unmatched. This CDR3 region has 14 residues. Germline loops: CDR1 SGHNT, CDR2 YYREEE (reference sequence). DNA for the CDR3: TGTGCCAGCAGCTTGGCGGGAGGCCCCTACGAGCAGTACTTC. It is translated as CASSLAGGPYEQYF.

This rearrangement joins TRBV4-2 to TRBJ2-1; 10 bases align to TRBD2. The trim removed 4 bases at V and 8 bases at J, leaving 8 bases unmatched. Germline CDR1 LGHNA, CDR2 YNFKEQ. The CDR3 sequence is 15 residues long. CDR3 bases: TGTGCCAGCAGCCGGGCTAGCGGGAGTATAGATGAGCAGTTCTTC. The encoded protein is CASSRASGSIDEQFF.

CDR3 bases: TGTGCCAGCAGCTACTTGGCGGGAGGCATTTACAATGAGCAGTTCTTC. Its protein is CASSYLAGGIYNEQFF. This rearrangement joins TRBV7-3 to TRBJ2-1; 8 bases fit TRBD2. V lost 4 bases and J lost 4; bases outside the gene matches: 9. The CDR3 runs to 16 residues. Germline V lookup: CDR1 SGHTA, CDR2 FQGTGA.

V and J are TRBV6-6 and TRBJ2-2, with 8 bases lining up with TRBD1. Germline trimming cut 5 bases from V and 3 bases from J; bases unmatched to any gene: 8. The germline CDR1 and CDR2 sequences are MNHNY and SVGAGI (reference sequence). This CDR3 is 16 amino acids long. The chain's CDR3 is CASSTQGVWHTGELFF. CDR3 coding DNA: TGTGCCAGCAGTACACAGGGGGTCTGGCACACCGGGGAGCTGTTTTTT.